The 22 T cell receptor beta chains below were found in one sample sequenced in a study of control samples from healthy donors and cancer patients. Libraries were prepared by immunoSEQ multiplex PCR; TCRdb keeps only in-frame clonotypes and omits some of them. The sample has roughly 190,000 clones, and its top ten clones hold around 2%. The material sequenced was blood. The receptors come from a woman in her thirties in good health.

The gene calls are TRBV11-3 and TRBJ2-7, with 7 bases matching TRBD2. The J segment lost 2 bases and the V segment lost 1 base, leaving 2 bases of the junction unmatched. CDR1 SGHNT and CDR2 YENEEA come from the germline V gene. This CDR3 comprises 14 residues. The CDR3 DNA reads as TGTGCCAGCAGCTTAGGGGGGGGTGCCTACGAGCAGTACTTC. Encoded protein: CASSLGGGAYEQYF. The full variable domain, in which reference TRBV11-3 and TRBJ2-7 provide the parts outside the CDR3, is EAGVVQSPRYKIIEKKQPVAFWCNPISGHNTLYWYLQNLGQGPELLIRYENEEAVDDSQLPKDRFSAERLKGVDSTLKIQPAELGDSAVYLCASSLGGGAYEQYFGPGTRLTVT.

CDR3 sequence (DNA): TGTGCCACCAGCAGGGACAGGGTGAGGAGCGGGGAGCTGTTTTTT. Its translation: CATSRDRVRSGELFF. The V call is TRBV15, the J call TRBJ2-2, with TRBD1 identical over 8 bases. CDR3 size: 15 residues. Trimming took 3 bases from V and 7 from J; bases not matched to a gene: 7. Germline V CDR1 and CDR2: LNHNV, YYDKDF (reference sequence). Together with reference TRBV15 and TRBJ2-2, the CDR3 gives the full variable domain: DAMVIQNPRYQVTQFGKPVTLSCSQTLNHNVMYWYQQKSSQAPKLLFHYYDKDFNNEADTPDNFQSRRPNTSFCFLDIRSPGLGDTAMYLCATSRDRVRSGELFFGEGSRLTVL.

The chain uses TRBV11-2 and TRBJ1-6, with a weak D call TRBD1 (6 bases). Germline V lookup: CDR1 SGHAT, CDR2 FQNNGV. The CDR3 length is 13 residues. V was cut by 3 bases and J by 9 bases, with 9 bases left in between. CDR3 protein: CASSLTRGSPLHF. The DNA for the CDR3 is TGTGCCAGCAGCTTGACCAGGGGTTCACCCCTCCACTTT.

The chain employs TRBV28 and TRBJ1-2; a possible D gene is TRBD1 (5 bases). CDR1 and CDR2 from the germline V gene are MDHEN and SYDVKM. This CDR3 contains 13 residues. Trimming pared 1 base from V and 5 bases from J, leaving 8 bases between. CDR3 nucleotides: TGTGCCAGCAGTTTATCCGGGGGGTATGGCTACACCTTC. As protein: CASSLSGGYGYTF.

The rearrangement links TRBV19 to TRBJ2-4, with 9 bases fitting TRBD1. There are 19 residues in the CDR3. Germline CDR1 is LNHDA and CDR2 is SQIVND (reference sequence). The V segment lost 1 base and the J segment 0 bases; nucleotides outside the gene matches: 10. The CDR3 nucleotides read TGTGCCAGTAGTATAGGGGTAATGGGACAGGGCCTAGCCAAAAACATTCAGTACTTC. Translating it yields CASSIGVMGQGLAKNIQYF.

The chain links TRBV6-6 to TRBJ2-7, with D tentatively TRBD2 (6 bases). Germline values: CDR1 MNHNY, CDR2 SVGAGI (reference sequence). V lost 5 bases to trimming and J lost 11 bases, with 16 bases between them. This CDR3 has 12 amino acids. The chain's CDR3 is CASSGPDLAEYF. CDR3 DNA sequence: TGTGCCAGCAGTGGACCAGATTTAGCGGAGTACTTC.

The J gene is TRBJ1-1, the V gene TRBV7-6; 8 bases line up with TRBD1. With 4 bases clipped from V and 4 bases from J, the junction kept 5 bases outside the gene matches. Germline V gives CDR1 SGHVS, CDR2 FNYEAQ. CDR3 size: 14 residues. The CDR3 DNA sequence: TGTGCCAGCAGCTCCGGCACAGGGGGCACTGAAGCTTTCTTT. Protein sequence: CASSSGTGGTEAFF. The whole variable domain, remainder taken from reference TRBV7-6 and TRBJ1-1, is GAGVSQSPRYKVTKRGQDVALRCDPISGHVSLYWYRQALGQGPEFLTYFNYEAQQDKSGLPNDRFSAERPEGSISTLTIQRTEQRDSAMYRCASSSGTGGTEAFFGQGTRLTVV.

The chain links TRBV5-1 to TRBJ2-3; 13 bases are a match to TRBD2. Germline V gives CDR1 SGHRS, CDR2 YFSETQ. Unmatched junction bases numbered 9, after V lost 4 bases and J lost 4 bases. This CDR3 has 17 residues. CDR3 sequence (DNA): TGCGCCAGCAGCACACGACTAGCGGGGGGCCTTCCAGATACGCAGTATTTT. It is translated as CASSTRLAGGLPDTQYF.

The chain is built from TRBV7-2 and TRBJ1-5, with D perhaps matching TRBD1 (6 bases). This CDR3 comprises 15 residues. Per germline, CDR1 SGHTA and CDR2 FQGNSA. The V and J ends lost 0 bases and 3 bases respectively, with 9 bases between them. DNA for the CDR3: TGTGCCAGCAGCTTAGCGGGGGGGGCCAATCAGCCCCAGCATTTT. The encoded protein is CASSLAGGANQPQHF.

V usage is TRBV5-1 and J usage is TRBJ1-1; D is uncertain. The length of the CDR3 is 13 residues. With 4 bases removed from V and 3 bases from J, the gap between germline ends came to 10 bases. Germline V gives CDR1 SGHRS, CDR2 YFSETQ. The CDR3 DNA sequence: TGCGCCAGCAGCGCAAGTCCGTACACTGAAGCTTTCTTT. Protein product: CASSASPYTEAFF.

This chain connects TRBV7-6 to TRBJ1-1; D uncertain. CDR1 and CDR2 from the germline V gene are SGHVS and FNYEAQ. V dropped 6 bases and J dropped 0 bases, with 20 bases sitting between them. This CDR3 is built from 17 residues. CDR3 in amino acids: CASSSNNPVGMNTEAFF. In DNA form, the CDR3 reads TGTGCCAGCAGTTCCAACAACCCAGTGGGGATGAACACTGAAGCTTTCTTT.

The rearrangement uses TRBV4-1 and TRBJ1-1, with D unresolved. The germline gives CDR1 MGHRA, CDR2 YSYEKL. Trimming removed 0 bases at V and 0 bases at J, with 8 bases between. The CDR3 covers 15 residues. This chain's CDR3 is CASSQDAGMNTEAFF. The CDR3 coding sequence is TGCGCCAGCAGCCAAGATGCGGGAATGAACACTGAAGCTTTCTTT.

This rearrangement joins TRBV7-2 to TRBJ2-7; tentative D call: TRBD2 (7 bases). Per the germline V gene, CDR1 is SGHTA and CDR2 is FQGNSA. V lost 5 bases and J 3 bases, leaving 29 bases between the germline ends. The CDR3 contains 19 residues. The CDR3 nucleotides are TGTGCCAGCAGCGTACGGGGGGTAGGGGCGGGGGCCCCCCGCTACGAGCAGTACTTC. Amino acids: CASSVRGVGAGAPRYEQYF.

The chain carries TRBV5-1 and TRBJ2-2; 12 nucleotides align to TRBD2. The CDR3 loop spans 15 amino acids. Per the germline V gene, CDR1 is SGHRS and CDR2 is YFSETQ. V gave up 4 bases and J gave up 6 bases; unmatched junction bases: 4. CDR3 sequence: CASSLRLAGAGELFF. CDR3 in DNA: TGCGCCAGCAGCCTCCGACTAGCGGGGGCCGGGGAGCTGTTTTTT.

The genes are TRBV25-1 and TRBJ1-2, with unresolved D. Trimming removed 4 bases from V and 4 bases from J, with 19 bases in between. Germline CDR1 is MGHDK and CDR2 is SYGVNS. This CDR3 has 16 residues. CDR3 DNA: TGTGCCAGCAGTGCCCTCCGGTACGCTGGAACCTATGGCTACACCTTC. Translated, it gives CASSALRYAGTYGYTF.

V usage is TRBV4-1 and J usage is TRBJ2-3; D is unresolved. Germline CDR1 MGHRA, CDR2 YSYEKL. This CDR3 comprises 12 residues. V was cut by 4 bases and J by 4 bases, with 6 bases left in between. The chain's CDR3 is CASSPPADTQYF. In nucleotides, the CDR3 is TGCGCCAGCAGCCCCCCCGCAGATACGCAGTATTTT.

Of note for this clone: Different DNA sequences within this sample yield the same CDR3. This CDR3 is CASSSQGNSPLHF. The DNA of the CDR3 is TGTGCCAGTAGTAGCCAGGGGAATTCACCCCTCCACTTT. The J gene is TRBJ1-6, the V gene TRBV19, with a weak D call TRBD1 (6 bases). The V gene's germline CDR1 is LNHDA and CDR2 SQIVND (reference sequence). This CDR3 region has 13 residues. V was shortened by 4 bases and J by 7 bases, with 8 bases between the two germline ends.

The chain's CDR3 is CASSGLGAPQNSPLHF. CDR3 nucleotide sequence: TGTGCCAGCAGCGGGCTAGGAGCGCCTCAGAATTCACCCCTCCACTTT. The chain carries TRBV7-2 and TRBJ1-6; D gene ambiguous. The length of the CDR3 is 16 residues. With 5 bases removed from V and 7 bases from J, the gap between germline ends came to 18 bases. In germline, CDR1 is SGHTA, CDR2 FQGNSA. The full variable domain, rest sourced from reference TRBV7-2 and TRBJ1-6, is GAGVSQSPSNKVTEKGKDVELRCDPISGHTALYWYRQSLGQGLEFLIYFQGNSAPDKSGLPSDRFSAERTGGSVSTLTIQRTQQEDSAVYLCASSGLGAPQNSPLHFGNGTRLTVT.

The chain employs TRBV5-6 and TRBJ2-7; D might be TRBD1 (5 bases). Trimming shortened V by 4 bases and J by 3 bases, and 17 bases separated the two germline ends. The CDR3 consists of 15 residues. The germline gives CDR1 SGHDT, CDR2 YYEEEE. CDR3: CASSTHDSYLYEQYF. The CDR3 DNA reads as TGTGCCAGCAGCACGCACGACAGCTACCTCTACGAGCAGTACTTC.

The gene calls are TRBV6-5 and TRBJ1-2; the match to TRBD1 covers 7 bases. After removal of 6 bases from V and 2 bases from J, the junction contained 9 bases not matched to a gene. The CDR3 has 15 residues. Germline assignment: CDR1 MNHEY and CDR2 SVGAGI. CDR3 loop: CASSLAGTANYGYTF. The CDR3 nucleotides read TGTGCCAGCAGCTTAGCCGGGACAGCGAACTATGGCTACACCTTC.

CDR3 sequence: CASSLFRGRGTGELFF. DNA of the CDR3: TGTGCCAGCAGTTTATTCCGGGGGCGCGGCACCGGGGAGCTGTTTTTT. The V gene is TRBV28, the J gene TRBJ2-2, with D possibly being TRBD1 or TRBD2 (6 bases each). CDR3 length equals 16 residues. Germline CDR1 MDHEN, CDR2 SYDVKM. V lost 1 base, J lost 4 bases, and 13 bases lay in between.

V gene TRBV1 combines with J gene TRBJ1-2; the D call in the table, TRBD1, was not verified against the DNA. TRBV1 counts as a pseudogene. The CDR3 has 16 residues. The CDR3 DNA reads TGCACCAGCAGCCAAGACAGGGGCCGTATTAACTATGGCTACACCTTC. This gives the protein CTSSQDRGRINYGYTF.